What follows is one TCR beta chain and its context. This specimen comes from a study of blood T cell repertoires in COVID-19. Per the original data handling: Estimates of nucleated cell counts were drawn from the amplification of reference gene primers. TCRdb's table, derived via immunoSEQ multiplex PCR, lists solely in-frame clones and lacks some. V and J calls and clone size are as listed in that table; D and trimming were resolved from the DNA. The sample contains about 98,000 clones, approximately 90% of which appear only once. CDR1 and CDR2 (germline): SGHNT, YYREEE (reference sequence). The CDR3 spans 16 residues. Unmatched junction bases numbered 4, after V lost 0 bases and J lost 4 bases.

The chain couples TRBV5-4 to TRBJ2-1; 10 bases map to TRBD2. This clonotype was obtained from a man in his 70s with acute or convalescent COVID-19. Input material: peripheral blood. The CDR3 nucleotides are TGTGCCAGCAGCTTGGAGCCTAGCGGGGGTTACAATGAGCAGTTCTTC. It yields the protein CASSLEPSGGYNEQFF.